A single sample gave rise to the 8 T cell receptor beta chains below, sequenced in a study of T cells in localized non-small cell lung cancer. Measured with immunoSEQ multiplex PCR; TCRdb has only the in-frame clones, and not every one. This sample has some 1,500 clones, with approximately 38% found just once. The material was lung tumor tissue, obtained before any cancer treatment. The receptor source for this set is a male donor aged 60 or older with stage I squamous cell lung carcinoma.

This rearrangement joins TRBV18 to TRBJ1-4; D uncertain. The CDR3 contains 17 residues. V was cut by 1 base and J by 0 bases, with 12 bases left in between. Germline lookup yields CDR1 KGHSH and CDR2 LQKENI. This CDR3 reads CASSPRPPGTTNEKLFF. The DNA for the CDR3 is TGTGCCAGCTCACCACGGCCACCTGGTACAACTAATGAAAAACTGTTTTTT. The whole variable domain, remainder taken from reference TRBV18 and TRBJ1-4, is NAGVMQNPRHLVRRRGQEARLRCSPMKGHSHVYWYRQLPEEGLKFMVYLQKENIIDESGMPKERFSAEFPKEGPSILRIQQVVRGDSAAYFCASSPRPPGTTNEKLFFGSGTQLSVL.

The V call is TRBV28, the J call TRBJ2-5, with a weak D call TRBD1 (6 bases). Trimming shortened V by 11 bases and J by 2 bases, and 15 bases separated the two germline ends. CDR3 length: 13 amino acids. The germline V gene encodes CDR1 MDHEN and CDR2 SYDVKM. CDR3 residues: CAAVNRVQETQYF. The CDR3 DNA reads as TGTGCCGCAGTCAACAGGGTGCAAGAGACCCAGTACTTC.

This clone was seen just once. This chain links TRBV30 with TRBJ2-5, with D tentatively TRBD1 (5 bases). Germline-derived CDR1 and CDR2 are GTSNPN and SVGIG (reference sequence). This CDR3 has 14 residues. Trimming took off 1 base at V and 2 bases at J, with 11 bases between the two ends. The CDR3 region has the DNA TGTGCCTGGAGTGGAGACTCAGGGCAAGAGACCCAGTACTTC. The encoded protein is CAWSGDSGQETQYF.

In this sample, this clone turned up a few times. J is TRBJ2-5 and V is TRBV7-6; 10 bases agree with TRBD2. Looked up from germline, CDR1 is SGHVS and CDR2 is FNYEAQ. The CDR3 is made up of 16 amino acids. Trimming removed 2 bases from V and 2 bases from J; junction bases left unmatched: 5. CDR3 loop: CASSLLAGEGQETQYF. CDR3 bases: TGTGCCAGCAGCTTACTAGCGGGAGAGGGGCAAGAGACCCAGTACTTC.

The V gene is TRBV28, the J gene TRBJ1-1; D remains unclear. The CDR3 loop spans 17 amino acids. With 4 bases removed from V and 1 base from J, the gap between germline ends came to 19 bases. Germline V CDR1 and CDR2: MDHEN, SYDVKM. The DNA for the CDR3 is TGTGCCAGCAGTTACCCCCCCTACAAGGACCCGAACACTGAAGCTTTCTTT. Protein sequence: CASSYPPYKDPNTEAFF.

As regards this clone: Other DNA variants within this sample encode the same CDR3. This chain's CDR3 is CASSISYQETQYF. As DNA, the CDR3 is TGTGCCAGTAGTATCTCATACCAAGAGACCCAGTACTTC. V is TRBV19 and J is TRBJ2-5; D is unresolved. Trimming took off 3 bases at V and 0 bases at J, with 5 bases between the two ends. The CDR3 spans 13 residues. Germline V gene lookup returns CDR1 LNHDA and CDR2 SQIVND (reference sequence). Together with reference TRBV19 and TRBJ2-5, the CDR3 gives the full variable domain: DGGITQSPKYLFRKEGQNVTLSCEQNLNHDAMYWYRQDPGQGLRLIYYSQIVNDFQKGDIAEGYSVSREKKESFPLTVTSAQKNPTAFYLCASSISYQETQYFGPGTRLLVL.

The rearrangement links TRBV30 to TRBJ1-2; the D gene is possibly TRBD1 (5 bases). V lost 0 bases to trimming and J lost 4 bases, with 9 bases between them. In germline, CDR1 is GTSNPN, CDR2 SVGIG (reference sequence). CDR3 length equals 13 residues. CDR3 in DNA: TGTGCCTGGAGTGTAGGGGCAGCCTATGGCTACACCTTC. It codes for CAWSVGAAYGYTF.

This clone is labeled as medium-sized. J is TRBJ2-1 and V is TRBV11-3; D may be TRBD2 (6 bases). Trimming removed 8 bases from V and 3 bases from J, with 14 bases in between. The CDR3 runs to 14 residues. CDR1 and CDR2 (germline): SGHNT, YENEEA. The CDR3 spells CASGLTEGYNEQFF. The CDR3 bases are TGTGCCAGCGGCCTGACGGAGGGCTACAATGAGCAGTTCTTC.